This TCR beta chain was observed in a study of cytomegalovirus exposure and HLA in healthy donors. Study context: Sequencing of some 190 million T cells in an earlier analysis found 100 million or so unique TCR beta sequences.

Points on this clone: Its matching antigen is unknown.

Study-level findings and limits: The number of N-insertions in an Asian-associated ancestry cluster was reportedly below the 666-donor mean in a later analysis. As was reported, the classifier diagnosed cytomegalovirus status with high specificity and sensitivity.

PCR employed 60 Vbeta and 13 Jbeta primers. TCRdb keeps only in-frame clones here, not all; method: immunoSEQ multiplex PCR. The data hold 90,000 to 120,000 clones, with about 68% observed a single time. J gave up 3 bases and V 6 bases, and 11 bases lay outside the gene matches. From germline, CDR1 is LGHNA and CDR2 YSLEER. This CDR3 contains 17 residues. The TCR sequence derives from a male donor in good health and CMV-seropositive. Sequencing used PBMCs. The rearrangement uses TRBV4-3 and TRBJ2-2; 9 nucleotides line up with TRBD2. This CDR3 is CASRQSSAGGYTGELFF. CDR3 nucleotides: TGCGCCAGCAGACAATCAAGTGCGGGGGGGTACACCGGGGAGCTGTTTTTT.